The clone carrying this TCR beta chain showed up many times. Its cognate antigen is unknown. The sample is drawn from a study of T cells in Graves' hyperthyroidism and ophthalmopathy. This CDR3 contains 16 residues. V lost 5 bases, J lost 2 bases, and 19 bases lay in between. Germline V gives CDR1 MNHNS, CDR2 SASEGT. Researchers amplified the TCR beta CDR3 regions from RNA transcripts. The TCR CDR3 was amplified in a first-round RT-PCR using the HTBI primer set. Each CDR3 protein is one row after TCRdb ran MiXCR on the multiplex PCR reads. The profile covers 340,000 or so distinct CDR3 sequences, with about 21% appearing a single time and 50% taken by the ten largest. Study results and caveats: In simple terms, a model built on 13 V-J features told ophthalmopathy apart from stable hyperthyroidism. Blood also carried most thyroid clonotypes expanded above 0.001.

The sample comprised blood. This sequence was found in a woman aged 45-60 years with Graves' hyperthyroidism. The chain carries TRBV6-1 and TRBJ2-7; no firm D call. CDR3 residues: CASSQKGWAGAYEQYF. The CDR3, as DNA: TGTGCCAGCAGTCAAAAGGGATGGGCAGGAGCCTACGAGCAGTACTTC.